This T cell receptor beta chain originates from a study of CD4+ T cells in melanoma. Study-wide findings and caveats: Diverse differentiation states were reported for melanoma neoantigen-specific CD4+ T cells.

Concerning this clone: Its antigen is as yet unknown.

The assay was immunoSEQ multiplex PCR, and TCRdb's table has in-frame clones only and misses some. This table has 110,000 to 150,000 clones, 85% to 95% appearing once. This TCR was recovered from a human donor with melanoma.

The CDR3 DNA follows: TGTGCCAGCAGCCCCAGTTGGCGAGATACGCAGTATTTT. It codes for CASSPSWRDTQYF. The chain combines TRBV7-3 with TRBJ2-3; no clear D. The CDR3 consists of 13 residues. The germline gives CDR1 SGHTA, CDR2 FQGTGA. The V end lost 5 bases, the J end lost 5 bases, and 11 bases lay between the germline ends.